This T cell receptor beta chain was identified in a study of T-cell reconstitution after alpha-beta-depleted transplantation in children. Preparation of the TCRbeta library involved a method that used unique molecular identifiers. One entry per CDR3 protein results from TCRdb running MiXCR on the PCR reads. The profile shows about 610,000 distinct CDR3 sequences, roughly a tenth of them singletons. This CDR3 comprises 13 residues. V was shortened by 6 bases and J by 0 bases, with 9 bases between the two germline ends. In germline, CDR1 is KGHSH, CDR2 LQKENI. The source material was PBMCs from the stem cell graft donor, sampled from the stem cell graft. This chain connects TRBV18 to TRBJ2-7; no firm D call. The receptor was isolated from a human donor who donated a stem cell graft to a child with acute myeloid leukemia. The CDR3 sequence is CASSEYSSYEQYF. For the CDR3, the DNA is TGTGCCAGCTCTGAGTATAGCTCCTACGAGCAGTACTTC.